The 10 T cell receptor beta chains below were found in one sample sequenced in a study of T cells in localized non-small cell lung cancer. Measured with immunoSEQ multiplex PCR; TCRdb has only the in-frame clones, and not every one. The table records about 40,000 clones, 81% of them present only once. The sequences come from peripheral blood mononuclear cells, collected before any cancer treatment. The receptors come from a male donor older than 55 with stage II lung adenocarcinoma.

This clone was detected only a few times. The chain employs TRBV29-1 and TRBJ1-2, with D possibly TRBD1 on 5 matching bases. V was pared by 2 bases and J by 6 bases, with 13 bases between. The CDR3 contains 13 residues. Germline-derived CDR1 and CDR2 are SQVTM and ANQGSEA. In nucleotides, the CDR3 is TGCAGCGTTGAAAGGACACCGGCCAATGGCTACACCTTC. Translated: CSVERTPANGYTF.

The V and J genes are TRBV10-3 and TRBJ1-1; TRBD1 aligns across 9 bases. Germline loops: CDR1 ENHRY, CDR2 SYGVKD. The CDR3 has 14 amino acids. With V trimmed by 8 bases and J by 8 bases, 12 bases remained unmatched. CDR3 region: CAIRSTTGGQEAFF. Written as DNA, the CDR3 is TGTGCCATCCGTTCCACGACAGGGGGTCAGGAAGCTTTCTTT.

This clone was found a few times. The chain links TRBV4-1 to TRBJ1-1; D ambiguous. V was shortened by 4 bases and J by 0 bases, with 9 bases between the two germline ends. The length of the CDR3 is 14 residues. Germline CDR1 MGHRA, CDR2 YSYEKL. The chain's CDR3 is CASSRPPMNTEAFF. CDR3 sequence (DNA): TGCGCCAGCAGCCGACCCCCCATGAACACTGAAGCTTTCTTT.

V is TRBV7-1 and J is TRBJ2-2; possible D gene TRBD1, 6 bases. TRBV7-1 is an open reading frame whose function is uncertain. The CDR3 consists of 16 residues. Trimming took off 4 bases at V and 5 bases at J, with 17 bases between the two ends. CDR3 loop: CASSLPTGSTTGELFF. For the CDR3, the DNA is TGTGCCAGCAGCTTACCCACAGGGTCTACAACCGGGGAGCTGTTTTTT.

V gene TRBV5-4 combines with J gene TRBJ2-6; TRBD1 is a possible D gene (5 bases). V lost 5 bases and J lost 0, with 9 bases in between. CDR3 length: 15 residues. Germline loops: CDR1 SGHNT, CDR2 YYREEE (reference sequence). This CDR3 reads CASSPGYSGANVLTF. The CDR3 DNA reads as TGTGCCAGCAGTCCAGGGTACTCTGGGGCCAACGTCCTGACTTTC.

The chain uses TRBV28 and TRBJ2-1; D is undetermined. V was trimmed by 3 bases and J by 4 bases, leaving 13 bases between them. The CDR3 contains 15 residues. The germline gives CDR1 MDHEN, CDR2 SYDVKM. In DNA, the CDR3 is TGTGCCAGCAGTTTTCAGACCCCTCAATACAATGAGCAGTTCTTC. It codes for CASSFQTPQYNEQFF.

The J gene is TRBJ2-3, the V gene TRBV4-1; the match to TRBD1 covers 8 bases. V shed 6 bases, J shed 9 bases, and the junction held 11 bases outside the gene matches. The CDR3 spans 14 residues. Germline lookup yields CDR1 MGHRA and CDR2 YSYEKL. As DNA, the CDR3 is TGCGCCAGCAGAACGTATTATGGACAGGGCACGCAGTATTTT. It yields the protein CASRTYYGQGTQYF.

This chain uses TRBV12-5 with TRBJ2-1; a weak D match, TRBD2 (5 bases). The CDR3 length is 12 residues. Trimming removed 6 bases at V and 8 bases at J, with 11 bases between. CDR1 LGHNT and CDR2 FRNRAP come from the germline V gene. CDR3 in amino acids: CASGSPGYEQFF. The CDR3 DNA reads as TGTGCTAGTGGATCCCCGGGGTATGAGCAGTTCTTC.

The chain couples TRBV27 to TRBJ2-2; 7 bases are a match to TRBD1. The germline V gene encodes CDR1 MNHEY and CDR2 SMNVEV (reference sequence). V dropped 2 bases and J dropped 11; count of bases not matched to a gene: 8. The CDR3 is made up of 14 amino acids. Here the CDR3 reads CASSLNRGRTELFF. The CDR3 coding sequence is TGTGCCAGCAGTTTAAACAGGGGACGCACCGAGCTGTTTTTT.

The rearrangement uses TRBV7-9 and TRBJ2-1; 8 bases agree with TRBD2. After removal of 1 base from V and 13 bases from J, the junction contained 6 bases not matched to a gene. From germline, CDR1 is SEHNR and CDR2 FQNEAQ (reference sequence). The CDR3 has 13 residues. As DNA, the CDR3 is TGTGCCAGCAGCTTAGAAACTAGCGGATTTCAGTTCTTC. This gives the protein CASSLETSGFQFF.